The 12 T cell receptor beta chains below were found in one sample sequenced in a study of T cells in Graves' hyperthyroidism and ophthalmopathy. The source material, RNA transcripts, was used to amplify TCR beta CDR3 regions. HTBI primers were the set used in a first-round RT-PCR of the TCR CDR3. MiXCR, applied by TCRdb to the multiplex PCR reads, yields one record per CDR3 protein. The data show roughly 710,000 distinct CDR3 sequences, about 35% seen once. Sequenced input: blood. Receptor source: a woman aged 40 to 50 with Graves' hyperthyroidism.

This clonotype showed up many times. DNA of the CDR3: TGTGCCAGCAGCTTAGGGACGGAGGGGACTGAAGCTTTCTTT. Translated, it gives CASSLGTEGTEAFF. The chain is built from TRBV11-1 and TRBJ1-1; TRBD1 is a possible D gene (5 bases). Germline V lookup: CDR1 SGHAT, CDR2 FQDESV (reference sequence). This CDR3 contains 14 residues. V was shortened by 1 base and J by 5 bases, with 11 bases between the two germline ends.

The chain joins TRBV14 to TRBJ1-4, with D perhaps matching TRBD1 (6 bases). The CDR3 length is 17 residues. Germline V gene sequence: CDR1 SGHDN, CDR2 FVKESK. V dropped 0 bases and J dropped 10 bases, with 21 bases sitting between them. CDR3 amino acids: CASSQDLAGVPFGKLFF. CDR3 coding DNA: TGTGCCAGCAGCCAAGATCTGGCAGGGGTCCCCTTTGGAAAACTGTTTTTT.

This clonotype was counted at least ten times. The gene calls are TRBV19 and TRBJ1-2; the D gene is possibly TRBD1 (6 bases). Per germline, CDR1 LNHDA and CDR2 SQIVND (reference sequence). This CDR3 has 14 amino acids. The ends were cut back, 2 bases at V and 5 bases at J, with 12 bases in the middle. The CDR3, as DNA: TGTGCCAGTAGTATATTTGGCCAGGGGTATGGCTACACCTTC. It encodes CASSIFGQGYGYTF.

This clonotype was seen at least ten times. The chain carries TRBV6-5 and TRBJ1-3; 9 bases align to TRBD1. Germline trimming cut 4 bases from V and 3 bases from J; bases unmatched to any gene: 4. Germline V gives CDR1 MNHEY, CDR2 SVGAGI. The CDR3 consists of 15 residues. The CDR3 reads CASSSATGGGNTIYF. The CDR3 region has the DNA TGTGCCAGCAGTTCCGCGACAGGGGGTGGAAACACCATATATTTT.

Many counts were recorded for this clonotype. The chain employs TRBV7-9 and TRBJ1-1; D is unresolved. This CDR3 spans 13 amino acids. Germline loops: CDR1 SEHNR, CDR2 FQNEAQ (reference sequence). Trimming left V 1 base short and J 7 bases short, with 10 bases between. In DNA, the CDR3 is TGTGCCAGCAGCTTAGTGGCCCATCATGAAGCTTTCTTT. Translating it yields CASSLVAHHEAFF.

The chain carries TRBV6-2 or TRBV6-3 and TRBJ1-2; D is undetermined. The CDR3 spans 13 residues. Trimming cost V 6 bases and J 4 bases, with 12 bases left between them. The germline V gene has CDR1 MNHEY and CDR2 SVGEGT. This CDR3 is CASRTGSTYGYTF. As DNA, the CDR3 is TGTGCCAGCAGGACGGGTTCCACCTATGGCTACACCTTC.

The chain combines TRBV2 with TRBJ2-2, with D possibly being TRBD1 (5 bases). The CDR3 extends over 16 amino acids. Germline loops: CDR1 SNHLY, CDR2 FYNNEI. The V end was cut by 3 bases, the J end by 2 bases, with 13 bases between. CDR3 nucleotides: TGTGCCAGCAGTGACCCCGGCAGGGCAAACACCGGGGAGCTGTTTTTT. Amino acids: CASSDPGRANTGELFF.

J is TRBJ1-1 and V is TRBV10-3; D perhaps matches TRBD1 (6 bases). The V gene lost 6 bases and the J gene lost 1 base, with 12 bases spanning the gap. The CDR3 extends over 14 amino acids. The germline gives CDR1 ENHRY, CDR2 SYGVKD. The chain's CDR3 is CAIRRQDPNTEAFF. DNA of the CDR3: TGTGCCATCAGAAGACAGGACCCGAACACTGAAGCTTTCTTT.

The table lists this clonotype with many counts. The CDR3 coding sequence is TGTGCCAGCAGGTACACCGGGGAGCTGTTTTTT. This codes for CASRYTGELFF. The chain carries TRBV2 and TRBJ2-2; D is unresolved. The CDR3 is 11 amino acids. Trimming took 6 bases from V and 3 from J, leaving 2 bases between them. Germline V gene lookup returns CDR1 SNHLY and CDR2 FYNNEI.

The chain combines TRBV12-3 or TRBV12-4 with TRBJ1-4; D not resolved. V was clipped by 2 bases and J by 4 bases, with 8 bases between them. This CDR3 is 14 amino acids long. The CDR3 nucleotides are TGTGCCAGCAGTTTACGGGGAATTAATGAAAAACTGTTTTTT. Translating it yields CASSLRGINEKLFF.

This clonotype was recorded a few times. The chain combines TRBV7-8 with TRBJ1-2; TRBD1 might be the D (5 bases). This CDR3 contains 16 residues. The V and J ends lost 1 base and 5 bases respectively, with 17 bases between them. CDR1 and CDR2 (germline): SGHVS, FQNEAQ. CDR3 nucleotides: TGTGCCAGCAGCTTAGTTCTCGGCAGGGAGGGGTATGGCTACACCTTC. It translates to CASSLVLGREGYGYTF.

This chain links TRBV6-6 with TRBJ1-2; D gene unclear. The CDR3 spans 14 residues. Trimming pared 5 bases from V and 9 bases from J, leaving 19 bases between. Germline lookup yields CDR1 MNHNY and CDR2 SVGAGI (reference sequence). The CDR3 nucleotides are TGTGCCAGCAGTGAAGCGCTTCTGTCTTTAAGCTACACCTTC. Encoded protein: CASSEALLSLSYTF.